This TCR beta chain emerged from a study of response to subunit inactivated influenza vaccine. Study-level findings and limits: The authors suggested that every seasonal influenza vaccination recruits few new T cells.

TCRdb reprocessed the RT-PCR reads via MiXCR and lists one record per CDR3 protein. This sample yields about 500,000 distinct CDR3 sequences, of which over 10% are seen a single time; around 13% belongs to the top ten. Unmatched junction bases numbered 10, after V lost 5 bases and J lost 3 bases. Germline V gives CDR1 DFQATT, CDR2 SNEGSKA (reference sequence). The CDR3 has 14 amino acids. Worth noting for this clonotype: Its matching antigen is unknown.

This sequence joins TRBV20-1 and TRBJ2-7; 7 bases are shared with TRBD2. The TCR sequence derives from a middle-aged man who received an inactivated influenza vaccine. The material sequenced was PBMCs from blood, taken 45 days after vaccination. The CDR3 DNA sequence: TGCAGTGCTTCCAAGACTAGCACCATCTACGAGCAGTACTTC. Translated: CSASKTSTIYEQYF.